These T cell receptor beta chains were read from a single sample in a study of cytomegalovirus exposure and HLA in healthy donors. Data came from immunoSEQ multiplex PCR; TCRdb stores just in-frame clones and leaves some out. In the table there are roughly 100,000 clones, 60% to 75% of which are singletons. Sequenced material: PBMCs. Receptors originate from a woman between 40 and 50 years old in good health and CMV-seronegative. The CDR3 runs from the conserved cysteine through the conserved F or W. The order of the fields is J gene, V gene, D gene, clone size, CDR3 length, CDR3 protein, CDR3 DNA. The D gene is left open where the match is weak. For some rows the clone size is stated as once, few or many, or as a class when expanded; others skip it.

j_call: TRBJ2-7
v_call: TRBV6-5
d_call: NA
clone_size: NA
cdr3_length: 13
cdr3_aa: CASRVQGMYEQYF
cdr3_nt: TGTGCCAGCAGGGTTCAGGGCATGTACGAGCAGTACTTC

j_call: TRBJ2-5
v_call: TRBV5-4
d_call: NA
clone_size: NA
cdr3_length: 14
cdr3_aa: CASSLQGYQETQYF
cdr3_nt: TGTGCCAGCAGTTTGCAGGGGTACCAAGAGACCCAGTACTTC

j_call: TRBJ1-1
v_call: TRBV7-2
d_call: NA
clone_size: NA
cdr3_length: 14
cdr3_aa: CASSLEGRGPEAFF
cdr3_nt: TGTGCCAGCAGCTTAGAAGGGAGGGGCCCTGAAGCTTTCTTT

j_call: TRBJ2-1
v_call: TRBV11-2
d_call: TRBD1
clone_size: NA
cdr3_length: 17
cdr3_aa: CASSSRRGQGGNNEQFF
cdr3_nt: TGTGCCAGCAGCTCTCGAAGGGGACAGGGGGGCAACAATGAGCAGTTCTTC

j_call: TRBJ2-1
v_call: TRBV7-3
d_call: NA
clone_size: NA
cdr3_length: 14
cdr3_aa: CASSLIRGAGEQFF
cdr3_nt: TGTGCCAGCAGCTTAATTCGGGGGGCAGGCGAGCAGTTCTTC

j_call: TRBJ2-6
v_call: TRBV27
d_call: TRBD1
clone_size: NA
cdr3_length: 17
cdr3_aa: CASSSPGQSSGANVLTF
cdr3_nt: TGTGCCAGCAGTTCACCGGGACAGAGCTCTGGGGCCAACGTCCTGACTTTC

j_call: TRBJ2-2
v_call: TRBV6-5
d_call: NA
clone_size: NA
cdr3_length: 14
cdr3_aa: CASSYRANTGELFF
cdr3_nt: TGTGCCAGCAGTTACAGAGCAAACACCGGGGAGCTGTTTTTT

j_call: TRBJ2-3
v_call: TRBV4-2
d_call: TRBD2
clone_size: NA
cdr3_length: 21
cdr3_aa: CASSPKGLAEVLGRGTDTQYF
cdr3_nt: TGTGCCAGCAGCCCGAAGGGACTAGCGGAAGTCCTTGGTAGGGGCACAGATACGCAGTATTTT

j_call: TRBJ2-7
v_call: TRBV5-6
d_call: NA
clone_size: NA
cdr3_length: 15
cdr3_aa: CASSPFYGAPYEQYF
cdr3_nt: TGTGCCAGCAGCCCTTTTTATGGGGCCCCCTACGAGCAGTACTTC

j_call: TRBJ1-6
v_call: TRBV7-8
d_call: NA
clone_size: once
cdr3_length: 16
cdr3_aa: CASSPRFSSGNSPLHF
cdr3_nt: TGTGCCAGCAGCCCGAGGTTCAGTTCGGGGAATTCACCCCTCCACTTT

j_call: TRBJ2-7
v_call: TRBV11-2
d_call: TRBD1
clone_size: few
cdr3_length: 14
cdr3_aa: CASSFRDRGGEQYF
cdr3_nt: TGTGCCAGCAGCTTCCGGGACAGGGGTGGCGAGCAGTACTTC

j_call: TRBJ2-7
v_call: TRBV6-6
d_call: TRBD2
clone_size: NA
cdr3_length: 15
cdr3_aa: CATYGTSGSSYEQYF
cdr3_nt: TGTGCCACTTACGGGACTAGCGGGAGCTCCTACGAGCAGTACTTC

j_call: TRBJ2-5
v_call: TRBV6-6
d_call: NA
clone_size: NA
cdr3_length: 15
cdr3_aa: CASSYSIRGGETQYF
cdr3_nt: TGTGCCAGCAGTTACTCTATCAGGGGTGGAGAGACCCAGTACTTC

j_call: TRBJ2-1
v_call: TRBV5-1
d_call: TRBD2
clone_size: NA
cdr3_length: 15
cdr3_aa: CASSSLAGGDNEQFF
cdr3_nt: TGCGCCAGCAGCTCCCTAGCGGGCGGGGACAATGAGCAGTTCTTC

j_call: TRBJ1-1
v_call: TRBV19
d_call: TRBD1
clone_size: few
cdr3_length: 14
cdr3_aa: CASDPRQGKTEAFF
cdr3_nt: TGTGCCAGCGATCCTAGACAGGGGAAGACTGAAGCTTTCTTT

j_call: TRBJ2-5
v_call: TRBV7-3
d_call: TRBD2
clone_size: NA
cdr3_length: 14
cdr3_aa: CASSRTSGQETQYF
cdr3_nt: TGTGCCAGCAGCCGGACTAGCGGCCAAGAGACCCAGTACTTC

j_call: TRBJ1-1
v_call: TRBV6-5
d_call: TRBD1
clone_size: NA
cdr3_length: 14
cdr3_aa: CASSQTQGGFEAFF
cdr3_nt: TGTGCCAGCAGCCAGACTCAGGGGGGATTTGAAGCTTTCTTT

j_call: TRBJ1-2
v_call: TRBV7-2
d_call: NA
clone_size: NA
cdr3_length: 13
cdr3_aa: CASSLGQFYGYTF
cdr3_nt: TGTGCCAGCAGCTTAGGGCAGTTCTATGGCTACACCTTC